This passage covers 5 T cell receptor beta chains from one sample sequenced in a study of shared clonotypes between healthy human individuals. TCRdb keeps only in-frame clones here, not all; method: immunoSEQ multiplex PCR. The table includes over 800,000 clones, almost 95% detected once. Positively selected for CCR7, the CD45RO-negative cells used as naive CD8 cells excluded terminally differentiated effector memory CD45RA+ cells. Sequencing used naive CD8+ T cells sorted from blood. These receptors were obtained from a man aged 25 to 40 in good health.

V gene TRBV27 combines with J gene TRBJ2-7, with 12 bases matching TRBD2. The CDR3 has 15 residues. Germline CDR1 and CDR2: MNHEY and SMNVEV (reference sequence). V lost 5 bases and J lost 1; bases outside the gene matches: 3. The CDR3 protein is CASSEGTSGSYEQYF. The CDR3 DNA reads TGTGCCAGCAGTGAAGGGACTAGCGGGTCCTACGAGCAGTACTTC.

The chain combines TRBV28 with TRBJ2-7, with TRBD2 matching over 7 bases. Trimming removed 6 bases from V and 2 bases from J; junction bases left unmatched: 7. The germline V gene encodes CDR1 MDHEN and CDR2 SYDVKM. The CDR3 sequence is 14 residues long. The CDR3 loop reads CASRPGEGAYEQYF. The CDR3 DNA reads TGTGCCAGCAGGCCCGGGGAGGGAGCCTACGAGCAGTACTTC. Full variable domain (outside the CDR3, taken from reference TRBV28 and TRBJ2-7): DVKVTQSSRYLVKRTGEKVFLECVQDMDHENMFWYRQDPGLGLRLIYFSYDVKMKEKGDIPEGYSVSREKKERFSLILESASTNQTSMYLCASRPGEGAYEQYFGPGTRLTVT.

V and J are TRBV7-9 and TRBJ2-7; possibly TRBD1 for D (6 bases). The CDR3 is made up of 12 amino acids. V lost 5 bases and J 2 bases, leaving 7 bases between the germline ends. CDR1 SEHNR and CDR2 FQNEAQ come from the germline V gene (reference sequence). Written as DNA, the CDR3 is TGTGCCAGCAGCCGACAGGCCTACGAGCAGTACTTC. Its protein is CASSRQAYEQYF.

The V and J genes are TRBV28 and TRBJ2-7; 7 bases are shared with TRBD2. This CDR3 region has 12 residues. The J segment lost 6 bases and the V segment lost 5 bases, leaving 4 bases of the junction unmatched. The germline gives CDR1 MDHEN, CDR2 SYDVKM. The CDR3 DNA reads as TGTGCCAGCAGTCCCCCGGGGGGCGAGCAGTACTTC. It is translated as CASSPPGGEQYF.

This rearrangement joins TRBV14 to TRBJ2-7, with a weak D call TRBD1 (8 bases). Germline-derived CDR1 and CDR2 are SGHDN and FVKESK. The V end was cut by 4 bases, the J end by 2 bases, with 15 bases between. The CDR3 consists of 15 residues. The CDR3 DNA is TGTGCCAGCAGCCCGTACACAGGGGGGGCCTACGAGCAGTACTTC. Its protein product is CASSPYTGGAYEQYF.